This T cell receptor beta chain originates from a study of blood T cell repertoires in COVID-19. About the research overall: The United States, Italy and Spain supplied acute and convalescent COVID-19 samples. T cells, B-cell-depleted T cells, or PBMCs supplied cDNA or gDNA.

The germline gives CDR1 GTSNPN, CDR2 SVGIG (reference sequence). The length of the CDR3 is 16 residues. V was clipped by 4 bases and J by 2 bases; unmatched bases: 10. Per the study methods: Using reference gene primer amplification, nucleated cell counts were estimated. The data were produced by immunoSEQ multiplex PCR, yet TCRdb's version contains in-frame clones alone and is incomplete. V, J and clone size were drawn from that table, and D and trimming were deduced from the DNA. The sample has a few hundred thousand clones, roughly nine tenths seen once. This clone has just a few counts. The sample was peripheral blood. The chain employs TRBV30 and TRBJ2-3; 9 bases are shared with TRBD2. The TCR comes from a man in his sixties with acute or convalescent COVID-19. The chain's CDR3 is CAWTRGVAGDTDTQYF. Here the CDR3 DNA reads TGTGCCTGGACTAGAGGGGTAGCGGGGGACACAGATACGCAGTATTTT.